This T cell receptor (beta chain) was identified during a study of T cells in Graves' hyperthyroidism and ophthalmopathy. The CDR3 sequence is 12 residues long. CDR1 SQVTM and CDR2 ANQGSEA come from the germline V gene. The ends lost 7 bases at V and 4 bases at J; junction bases unmatched: 5. Amplification yielded TCR beta CDR3 regions, with RNA transcripts as the source. The HTBI set primed first-round TCR CDR3 RT-PCR. TCRdb ran MiXCR on the multiplex PCR reads and lists one entry per CDR3 protein. The sample contains about 400,000 distinct CDR3 sequences, approximately 13% of which appear only once.

This sequence originates from a woman aged 18-29 years with Graves' hyperthyroidism. The chain employs TRBV29-1 and TRBJ1-1; TRBD1 matches at 8 bases. The specimen sequenced was blood. CDR3 protein: CSAMTGVTEAFF. Written as DNA, the CDR3 is TGCAGCGCTATGACAGGGGTCACTGAAGCTTTCTTT.